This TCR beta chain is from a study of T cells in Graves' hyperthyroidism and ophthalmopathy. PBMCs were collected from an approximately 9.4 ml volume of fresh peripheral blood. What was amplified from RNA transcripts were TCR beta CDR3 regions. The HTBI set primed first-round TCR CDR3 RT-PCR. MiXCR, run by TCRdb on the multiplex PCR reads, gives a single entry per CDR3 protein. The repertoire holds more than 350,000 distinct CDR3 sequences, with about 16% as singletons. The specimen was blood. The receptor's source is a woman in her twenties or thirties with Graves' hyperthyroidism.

This CDR3 is CASSPGDSTGETQYF. The CDR3 coding sequence is TGCGCCAGCAGCCCAGGGGACTCGACAGGGGAGACCCAGTACTTC. V gene TRBV5-1 combines with J gene TRBJ2-5; tentative D call: TRBD1 (7 bases). The V end was cut by 4 bases, the J end by 5 bases, with 18 bases between. Germline V gives CDR1 SGHRS, CDR2 YFSETQ. The CDR3 extends over 15 amino acids.